The source of this T cell receptor beta chain is a study of cytomegalovirus exposure and HLA in healthy donors (dated by TCRdb to 2016 to 2017). With respect to the entire study: In an earlier analysis of approximately 500 of the donors, about 260 Gb of sequence data and 95 million to 130 million unique TCR beta sequences from about 179 million T cells were reported. About 300 gigabases of sequencing data and around 87 million unique TCR sequences were included in an early release covering under 650 HLA-typed donors. Among the approximately 430 genotyped donors, approximately 82% belonged to the genetic ancestry cluster associated with self-reported Caucasian donors. The aim of the study was to test whether cataloging public T cell receptors could identify signatures of past pathogen exposure. The study profiled the T cell repertoires of 666 subjects by immunosequencing and related them to cytomegalovirus serostatus. Besides the first cohort of more than 650 subjects, a separate validation cohort made up of over 95 different subjects was used. To predict cytomegalovirus infection status, the study brought together high-throughput TCR immunosequencing, statistical association of individual TCRs with disease status, and machine learning. A later analysis re-examined previously published TCR beta repertoires from about 670 donors and added high-resolution HLA genotyping to investigate patterns of TCR occurrence. The later analysis used no new phenotypic data to find candidate immune exposures, relying instead on TCR beta sequences and their occurrence across donors. To decide whether each TCR beta V gene segment behaved as functional or pseudogenic, an earlier analysis of fewer than 750 of the donors relied on high-throughput TCR beta sequencing. Donor age, sex, ethnicity and CMV serostatus were collected together with the repertoire data. Genome-wide SNP genotypes for about 55% of the roughly 670 donors were used in a later genetic analysis, which treated that subset as a discovery cohort. Every repertoire in the discovery cohort had been generated on one and the same sequencing platform. HLA typing included class I and class II loci at four-digit resolution. The number of donors typed differed by locus, with roughly 629-640 for A, B, C, DRB1 and DQB1, roughly 550 for DQA1, 606 for DPA1, and around 460 for DPB1. Because of strong linkage in the cohort, roughly five DR-DQ haplotypes were treated as single units for association and clustering. Among a few hundred genotyped donors of the cohort, an average of approximately 230,000 unique TCR beta nucleotide sequences were sequenced per donor, about a sixth of them non-productive. Study-wide findings and limitations: This cohort had only TCR beta chains sequenced, and the lack of alpha or paired-chain data limited which features could be detected. Linkage disequilibrium might explain the correlated functional status among segregating V segments, but an unknown experimental factor could not be ruled out. Broadly in line with IMGT annotations, most TCR beta V segments showed up in productive rearrangements about 87% or about 30% of the time in an earlier analysis of some 590 of the donors. According to a later analysis, TCR association rates differed among HLA loci, with DRB1 alleles showing the most associated TCRs and HLA-C alleles showing the fewest. Presence/absence analyses assumed roughly uniform sequencing depth across donors, an assumption that may not hold. A cluster of highly shared sequence variants was judged likely to represent a technical artifact of the sequencing pipeline. A further reported finding was that TCR beta sequences accurately predicted the HLA-A and HLA-B alleles for most subjects in the first cohort. In a later analysis, HLA-associated TCR beta chains showed more clonal expansion and lower generation probabilities than non-associated chains that were equally common. In the study, 150 to 200 TCR beta chains were listed as associated with cytomegalovirus. V-gene and J-gene trimming of TCR beta chains was associated with a missense DCLRE1C variant in a later genetic analysis, and the association was replicated in an independent cohort. According to the authors, the approach could potentially be generalized to other disease states and immunological phenotypes. Most TCR sequences were observed very rarely across donors, whereas some public TCRs were present in many individuals. Strong co-occurrence of HLA alleles, especially DR and DQ, made assigning TCR associations to individual alleles difficult. A later genetic analysis reported fewer N-insertions in productive TCRs among donors in an Asian-associated ancestry cluster than the roughly 690-donor mean. Cytomegalovirus status was reported to be diagnosed by the classifier with high specificity and sensitivity in both the original and validation cohorts. Immune exposure information for the cohort was limited to CMV serostatus. HLA typing was unavailable for some donors at each locus, so association tests used only the typed subset. Three of the identified cytomegalovirus-associated TCR beta chains were confirmed in vitro to be specific for cytomegalovirus antigens. A later analysis reported that several top co-occurrence clusters appeared linked to parvovirus B19, influenza, CMV and Epstein-Barr virus. At a false discovery rate of 0.05, a later analysis linked about 16,000 TCR beta sequences to specific HLA alleles. Most CMV-associated TCR beta chains appeared to be HLA-restricted in a later analysis, and the HLA associations seemed to be driven largely by CMV exposure. Because counts were too low, more than 15 rarely observed V segments, including chromosome 9 orphons, were left out of the earlier analysis of about 500 of the donors.

In total, approximately 610 healthy bone marrow donors made up the cohort. At the time of sampling, every cohort member was nominally healthy, though immune exposures that went unrecorded were likely present. The donor tested CMV seronegative and was one of the 352 seronegative cohort members. Every donor gave a peripheral blood sample, and the peripheral blood mononuclear cells from that sample were used for TCR beta sequencing. Genomic DNA was extracted from the blood cell samples with the Qiagen DNeasy Blood Extraction Kit. Remarks on this clone: Its binding antigen is unknown. No much larger clone exists at a distance of one base, and base qualities are not known.

Receptor libraries were prepared by the immunoSEQ multiplex PCR assay. A mixture of 60 forward primers for TCR Vbeta segments and 13 reverse primers for TCR Jbeta segments was used in the multiplex PCR. The CDR3 region of rearranged TCR beta genes was amplified from genomic DNA by a multiplex PCR assay. Amplified TCR beta libraries were sequenced as 87-base-pair reads on the Illumina HiSeq System. The authors' pipeline ran thus. In a later analysis, 77 million or so unique TCR beta chains were counted across the approximately 620 repertoires, and roughly 11 million of these chains were shared by at least two donors. Raw reads were error-corrected and collapsed into unique sequences with a nearest-neighbor algorithm that merged closely related sequences to remove PCR and sequencing errors. Alignment of CDR3 sequences to IMGT reference sequences was used to assign V, D and J gene segments. For a sequence to be retained, a match of at least six nucleotides was required to both a V gene segment and a J gene segment. A rearrangement counted as productive if the CDR3 had no stop codons and remained in frame with V and J, and every other rearrangement counted as non-productive. Following IMGT convention, CDR3 was defined as the stretch from the second conserved V-encoded cysteine up to the conserved J-encoded phenylalanine. Sequences without an unambiguous match to a single V gene segment were excluded from the earlier analysis of almost 600 of the donors. An earlier analysis of 500 to 600 of the donors classified V segments as functional when productive rearrangements were above 56.7% and as segregating when the standard deviation between donors was above 5%. A statistical classification framework was built for diagnosing cytomegalovirus status from the catalog of TCR beta chain sequences. In a later analysis, V and J genes were assigned by comparing TCR nucleotide sequences against IMGT/GENE-DB human TR gene sequences. In a later analysis, CDR3 sequences and most-parsimonious VDJ recombination scenarios were assigned using the TCRdist pipeline. A later analysis defined each TCR beta chain by its CDR3 amino acid sequence plus V-gene family, and excluded reads lacking a unique V-gene family. As a way to deal with suspected cross-contamination and a sequencing artifact, a later analysis dropped hundreds of nucleotide sequences that were highly shared and had low generation probability. For each public chain, a later analysis derived a clonal expansion index from normalized ranks of inferred template counts within each repertoire. A later analysis computed generation probabilities with a VDJ recombination model fitted to out-of-frame rearrangements, and checked the results against IGoR. A later analysis scored TCR-TCR, TCR-HLA and TCR-CMV co-occurrence with hypergeometric tests, applying a repertoire-size bias correction to TCR pairs. To estimate false discovery rates, a later analysis permuted the HLA or CMV assignments 20 times. A later analysis grouped co-occurring TCRs with DBSCAN, adding TCRdist sequence similarity when clustering within HLA-allele-positive subsets. For co-occurrence clustering, repertoires with fewer than 30,000 or more than 120,000 public chains were excluded, along with about five repertoires with anomalous nucleotide sharing. This is the immuneACCESS table as TCRdb keeps it, with only in-frame sequences that have V and J called. A part of the clones is gone; compared with another copy, unresolved V genes explain less than half, and the rest is unexplained. Clone size and the V and J calls come from that table; the DNA yielded D and trimming. In this sample the table shows 80,000 to 100,000 clones, more than 60% of which occur a single time. Clones ranked in the top ten supply 2% to 3% of the sample.

The receptor was derived from a man aged 50 to 60 in good health and CMV-seronegative. The sequenced material came from PBMCs.

The bases read TGTGCCAGCATTTGGACAGGGAATAACTATGGCTACACCTTC. This is translated as CASIWTGNNYGYTF. Recombination linked TRBV6-1 to TRBJ1-2; the central 8 bases match TRBD1. Via the germline V gene, CDR1 is MNHNS and CDR2 SASEGT. The CDR3 goes from the cysteine to the phenylalanine over 14 residues. Of all the DNA, just the CDR3 is kept, 42 bases in frame from base 1. Germline trimming: 7 bases from V, 1 base from J; junction bases outside gene matches: 5.